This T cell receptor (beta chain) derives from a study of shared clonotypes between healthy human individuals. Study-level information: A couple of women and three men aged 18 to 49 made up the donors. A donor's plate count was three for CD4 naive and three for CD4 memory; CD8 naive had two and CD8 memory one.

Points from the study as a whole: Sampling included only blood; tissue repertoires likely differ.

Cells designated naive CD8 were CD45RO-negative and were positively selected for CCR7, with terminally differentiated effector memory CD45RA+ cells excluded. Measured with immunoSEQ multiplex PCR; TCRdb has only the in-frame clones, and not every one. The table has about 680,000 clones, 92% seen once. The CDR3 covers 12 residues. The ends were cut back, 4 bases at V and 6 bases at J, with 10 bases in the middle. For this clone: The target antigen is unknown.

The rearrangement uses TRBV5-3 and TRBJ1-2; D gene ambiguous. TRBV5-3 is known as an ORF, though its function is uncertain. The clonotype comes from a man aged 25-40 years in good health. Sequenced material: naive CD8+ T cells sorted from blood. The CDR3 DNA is TGTGCCAGAAGCCCGTCCATCCATGGCTACACCTTC. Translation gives CARSPSIHGYTF.